Following are 15 T cell receptor beta chains from one sample sequenced in a study of shared clonotypes between healthy human individuals. The assay was immunoSEQ multiplex PCR, and TCRdb's table has in-frame clones only and misses some. Found here are more than 2,000,000 clones, 80% to 95% of them singletons; the top ten hold about 0.39%. Source material: naive CD4+ T cells from PBMCs. Subset given: CD45RA+ positively selected. The receptors shown here come from a man aged 18 to 29 in good health. Some clones in this sample may be carry-over from other donors' samples.

The rearrangement links TRBV29-1 to TRBJ2-6; unclear D gene. Germline V gene sequence: CDR1 SQVTM, CDR2 ANQGSEA. This CDR3 is 13 amino acids long. V shed 4 bases and J shed 4 bases, with 8 bases lying between them. CDR3 amino acids: CSVVRSGANVLTF. The DNA for the CDR3 is TGCAGCGTTGTCCGCTCCGGGGCCAACGTCCTGACTTTC.

The J gene is TRBJ2-1, the V gene TRBV5-4; D might be TRBD1 or TRBD2, each matching 5 bases. The length of the CDR3 is 15 residues. Trimming removed 2 bases from V and 4 bases from J, with 13 bases in between. CDR1 is SGHNT and CDR2 is YYREEE in the germline V gene (reference sequence). The CDR3, as DNA: TGTGCCAGCAGCTTAACCGGGGCCCCGTACAATGAGCAGTTCTTC. It translates to CASSLTGAPYNEQFF.

A remark on this clone: The identical CDR3 is also encoded by other nucleotide sequences in the sample. The chain links TRBV7-2 to TRBJ2-3; 8 bases line up with TRBD2. Germline CDR1 and CDR2: SGHTA and FQGNSA. V gave up 1 base and J gave up 3 bases; unmatched junction bases: 3. This CDR3 is built from 15 residues. This CDR3 reads CASSLELAVTDTQYF. CDR3 bases: TGTGCCAGCAGCTTAGAACTAGCGGTTACAGATACGCAGTATTTT. Looking up the rest from reference TRBV7-2 and TRBJ2-3 gives the full variable domain: GAGVSQSPSNKVTEKGKDVELRCDPISGHTALYWYRQSLGQGLEFLIYFQGNSAPDKSGLPSDRFSAERTGGSVSTLTIQRTQQEDSAVYLCASSLELAVTDTQYFGPGTRLTVL.

The chain uses TRBV5-5 and TRBJ1-4, with TRBD1 matching 7 bases. CDR3 length: 14 residues. V was pared by 4 bases and J by 2 bases, with 2 bases of the junction left unmatched. Germline CDR1 reads SGHKS; CDR2 reads YYEKEE (reference sequence). DNA of the CDR3: TGTGCCAGCAGCCTGGGACAGACTAATGAAAAACTGTTTTTT. Amino acids: CASSLGQTNEKLFF.

This chain connects TRBV9 to TRBJ2-7; the D gene is possibly TRBD1 (6 bases). The CDR3 has 16 residues. Trimming removed 4 bases from V and 3 bases from J, with 20 bases in between. Per the germline V gene, CDR1 is SGDLS and CDR2 is YYNGEE. The CDR3 bases are TGTGCCAGCAGCCCTTTTACTGGGACAACCTTCTACGAGCAGTACTTC. Its translation: CASSPFTGTTFYEQYF.

CDR3 region: CASSLQGGLATEAFF. The CDR3 DNA reads TGTGCCAGCTCACTCCAAGGTGGTCTGGCCACTGAAGCTTTCTTT. The chain recombines TRBV18 with TRBJ1-1; D remains ambiguous. Trimming took off 4 bases at V and 4 bases at J, with 16 bases between the two ends. Germline CDR1 is KGHSH and CDR2 is LQKENI. The CDR3 totals 15 residues.

The J gene is TRBJ2-2, the V gene TRBV11-1, with 10 bases fitting TRBD2. CDR3 length equals 17 residues. V gave up 4 bases and J gave up 5 bases; unmatched junction bases: 10. Germline V gives CDR1 SGHAT, CDR2 FQDESV (reference sequence). The CDR3 coding sequence is TGTGCCAGCAGCTCAAAAGCGGGAGGGCTTTGGACCGGGGAGCTGTTTTTT. This translates into CASSSKAGGLWTGELFF.

V and J are TRBV30 and TRBJ1-2; TRBD1 aligns across 10 bases. Losses at the gene ends were 3 bases for V and 6 bases for J; bases not matched to a gene: 4. CDR1 and CDR2 from the germline V gene are GTSNPN and SVGIG (reference sequence). CDR3 length: 13 amino acids. The CDR3 region has the DNA TGTGCCTGGAGGGGGGACAGGGGACATGGCTACACCTTC. Its protein is CAWRGDRGHGYTF.

The chain employs TRBV7-9 and TRBJ2-7, with a tentative D call TRBD1 (5 bases). The CDR3 runs 13 residues. Per the germline V gene, CDR1 is SEHNR and CDR2 is FQNEAQ (reference sequence). The ends were cut back, 1 base at V and 5 bases at J, with 9 bases in the middle. CDR3 coding DNA: TGTGCCAGCAGCTTAGGGGGCTGGGACGAGCAGTACTTC. Amino acid sequence: CASSLGGWDEQYF.

The V gene is TRBV9, the J gene TRBJ2-1, with 9 bases matching TRBD2. Trimming removed 5 bases from V and 4 bases from J; junction bases left unmatched: 4. Germline V gene data show CDR1 as SGDLS and CDR2 as YYNGEE. This CDR3 contains 14 residues. CDR3 sequence (DNA): TGTGCCAGCAGAGAGCGGGAGGCTTACAATGAGCAGTTCTTC. It encodes CASREREAYNEQFF.

This clone was observed a handful of times. The chain links TRBV2 to TRBJ2-2, with D hard to call. V was shortened by 8 bases and J by 4 bases, with 14 bases between the two germline ends. Germline V gives CDR1 SNHLY, CDR2 FYNNEI. The CDR3 totals 14 residues. The CDR3, as DNA: TGTGCCAGCTTACGGGCTGGTGGCACCGGGGAGCTGTTTTTT. Translation gives CASLRAGGTGELFF.

This chain uses TRBV2 with TRBJ2-5, with unresolved D. With the DNA end fitting TRBJ2-7 better, the J assignment may be wrong. CDR1 is SNHLY, CDR2 FYNNEI, per germline. The CDR3 is made up of 15 amino acids. The CDR3, as DNA: TGTGCCAGCAGTGACCGGCAGGTTACCTCCTACGAGCAGTACTTC. It specifies CASSDRQVTSYEQYF.

The chain has TRBV7-6 and TRBJ2-1; no clear D. V was trimmed by 6 bases and J by 7 bases, leaving 7 bases between them. The CDR3 extends over 11 amino acids. Germline CDR1 is SGHVS and CDR2 is FNYEAQ. CDR3 amino acids: CASSLLNEQFF. The CDR3 DNA follows: TGTGCCAGCAGTCTCCTTAATGAGCAGTTCTTC.

This rearrangement joins TRBV2 to TRBJ2-1; 9 bases are a match to TRBD2. Germline V gene sequence: CDR1 SNHLY, CDR2 FYNNEI. The CDR3 covers 16 residues. V shed 1 base and J 8 bases; nucleotides not matched to a gene: 9. For the CDR3, the DNA is TGTGCCAGCAGTGAAGGGTTTAGCGGGAGAGGTGATGAGCAGTTCTTC. It translates to CASSEGFSGRGDEQFF. Complete variable domain (other parts from reference TRBV2 and TRBJ2-1): EPEVTQTPSHQVTQMGQEVILRCVPISNHLYFYWYRQILGQKVEFLVSFYNNEISEKSEIFDDQFSVERPDGSNFTLKIRSTKLEDSAMYFCASSEGFSGRGDEQFFGPGTRLTVL.

Comment on this clone: The sample has other DNA sequences that encode this CDR3 too. This rearrangement joins TRBV5-1 to TRBJ2-1; D call uncertain. CDR1 is SGHRS and CDR2 is YFSETQ in the germline V gene. This CDR3 is built from 14 residues. Trimming shortened V by 0 bases and J by 1 base, and 5 bases separated the two germline ends. The CDR3 coding sequence is TGCGCCAGCAGCTTGGTTCTATCCTACAATGAGCAGTTCTTC. Protein product: CASSLVLSYNEQFF.